This TCR beta chain came from a study of naive and memory T cell subsets. Study conclusions and caveats: This RNA-based method may be sensitive to activation-related transcript changes.

The library had UMIs added by 3' ligation of an oligonucleotide to TCR cDNA. Whole-blood samples were more than 2 ml of peripheral blood from healthy adult volunteers. Cells were not sorted; total RNA input targeted about 1 to 1000 ng. The SP2 primer and nested alpha and beta constant region primers amplified ligated cDNA in four rounds. Alpha and beta constant region primers primed reverse transcription for blood and skin samples. TCRdb re-derived calls from the 5' RACE reads in MiXCR, one entry per CDR3 protein. The data show 32,000 or so distinct CDR3 sequences, 16% seen once. This clonotype was seen ten or more times. Its antigen remains unidentified. CDR3 length: 13 residues. Trimming removed 5 bases from V and 2 bases from J, with 10 bases in between.

The chain couples TRBV12-3 or TRBV12-4 to TRBJ2-7; D tentatively reads TRBD1 or TRBD2 (5 bases each). The TCR was taken from a female donor in good health. Here the CDR3 reads CASSRDGPYEQYF. The CDR3 DNA follows: TGTGCCAGCAGTAGGGACGGGCCCTACGAGCAGTACTTC.